These 8 T cell receptor beta chains were all obtained from the same sample, sequenced in a study of blood T cell repertoires in COVID-19. Profiled with immunoSEQ multiplex PCR; TCRdb holds only in-frame clones, not every one. The sample contains 68,000 or so clones, roughly 80% of which appear only once. Material for sequencing was peripheral blood. The receptors here all came from a human donor in a cohort sampled during active COVID-19.

The V and J genes are TRBV28 and TRBJ1-1; D might be TRBD1 (6 bases). The CDR3 consists of 13 residues. Trimming took off 9 bases at V and 1 base at J, with 12 bases between the two ends. In germline, CDR1 is MDHEN, CDR2 SYDVKM. CDR3 region: CASIRTANTEAFF. The CDR3 DNA follows: TGTGCCAGTATTCGGACAGCGAACACTGAAGCTTTCTTT.

The V call is TRBV5-4, the J call TRBJ2-5; tentatively, D is TRBD1 (6 bases). This CDR3 spans 13 amino acids. Germline-derived CDR1 and CDR2 are SGHNT and YYREEE (reference sequence). The germline V and J ends were trimmed by 0 bases and 8 bases, with 11 bases remaining between them. This CDR3 reads CASSLGFRGTQYF. CDR3 bases: TGTGCCAGCAGCTTGGGGTTCAGGGGTACCCAGTACTTC.

This clone has a single count. This rearrangement joins TRBV5-8 to TRBJ2-1, with a weak D call TRBD1 (5 bases). This CDR3 comprises 15 residues. The V and J ends lost 5 bases and 7 bases respectively, with 19 bases between them. Per germline, CDR1 SGHTS and CDR2 YDEGEE. The CDR3 DNA reads as TGTGCCAGCAGAGATGGGGCCTTACAGGTGAATGAGCAGTTCTTC. This gives the protein CASRDGALQVNEQFF.

This chain connects TRBV14 to TRBJ1-2; D might be TRBD1 (5 bases). The CDR3 is 15 residues long. Germline CDR1 is SGHDN and CDR2 is FVKESK. With 5 bases removed from V and 7 bases from J, the gap between germline ends came to 20 bases. CDR3 sequence (DNA): TGTGCCAGCAGCAAGGGCGGCAGGGAAGCAGTTGGCTACACCTTC. Residues: CASSKGGREAVGYTF.

The genes are TRBV28 and TRBJ2-1; 10 bases map to TRBD2. Germline V lookup: CDR1 MDHEN, CDR2 SYDVKM. With 3 bases clipped from V and 5 bases from J, the junction kept 4 bases outside the gene matches. This CDR3 has 15 amino acids. The CDR3 DNA is TGTGCCAGCAGTTTGCGACTAGCGGGTAACAATGAGCAGTTCTTC. This gives the protein CASSLRLAGNNEQFF. The full variable domain, completed using reference TRBV28 and TRBJ2-1, is DVKVTQSSRYLVKRTGEKVFLECVQDMDHENMFWYRQDPGLGLRLIYFSYDVKMKEKGDIPEGYSVSREKKERFSLILESASTNQTSMYLCASSLRLAGNNEQFFGPGTRLTVL.

The genes are TRBV6-6 and TRBJ1-5; 7 nucleotides agree with TRBD1. With V trimmed by 6 bases and J by 3 bases, 5 bases remained unmatched. The germline V gene has CDR1 MNHNY and CDR2 SVGAGI (reference sequence). The CDR3 has 14 amino acids. The CDR3 bases are TGTGCCAGCAGAGAAGGGACAGTCAATCAGCCCCAGCATTTT. Its translation: CASREGTVNQPQHF.

This clone came up many times. The genes are TRBV7-2 and TRBJ2-1; 7 nucleotides line up with TRBD2. Germline trimming cut 1 base from V and 9 bases from J; bases unmatched to any gene: 3. The CDR3 has 13 residues. In germline, CDR1 is SGHTA, CDR2 FQGNSA. The DNA for the CDR3 is TGTGCCAGCAGCTTAGATTGGGGGGGTGAGCAGTTCTTC. Encoded protein: CASSLDWGGEQFF.

This chain connects TRBV6-1 to TRBJ2-7; 7 bases line up with TRBD1. V lost 4 bases and J lost 6; bases outside the gene matches: 3. Germline loops: CDR1 MNHNS, CDR2 SASEGT. The CDR3 spans 12 residues. The CDR3 DNA reads TGTGCCAGCAGTGCAGCAGGGGGCGAGCAGTACTTC. Amino acid sequence: CASSAAGGEQYF.